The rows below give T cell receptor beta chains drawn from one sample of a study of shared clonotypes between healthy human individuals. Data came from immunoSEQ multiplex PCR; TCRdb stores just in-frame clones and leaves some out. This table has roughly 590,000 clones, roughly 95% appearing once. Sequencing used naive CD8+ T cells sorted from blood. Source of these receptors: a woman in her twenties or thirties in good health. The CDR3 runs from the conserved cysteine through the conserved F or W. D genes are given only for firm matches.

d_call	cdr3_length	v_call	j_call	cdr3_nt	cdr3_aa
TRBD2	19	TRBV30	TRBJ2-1	TGTGCCTGGAGTGTTCGGCTGGGCTACAGGCGGGAGGGAGACAATGAGCAGTTCTTC	CAWSVRLGYRREGDNEQFF
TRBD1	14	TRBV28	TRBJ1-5	TGTGCCAGCAGTCGACAGGGAAACAATCAGCCCCAGCATTTT	CASSRQGNNQPQHF
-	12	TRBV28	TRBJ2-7	TGTGCCAGCAGTTATGGGGGGAGGGAGCAGTACTTC	CASSYGGREQYF
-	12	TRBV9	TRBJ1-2	TGTGCCAGCAGCGTAGACGGGAGCGGCTACACCTTC	CASSVDGSGYTF
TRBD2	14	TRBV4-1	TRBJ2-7	TGCGCCAGCACCGTCACTAGCGGGAGCTACGAGCAGTACTTC	CASTVTSGSYEQYF
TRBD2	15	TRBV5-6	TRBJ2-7	TGTGCCAGCAGCTTGGGAGCTAGCGGGAGCTACGAGCAGTACTTC	CASSLGASGSYEQYF
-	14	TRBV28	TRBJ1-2	TGTGCCAGCAGTTTTAATTCGGCAGGGACGGGCTACACCTTC	CASSFNSAGTGYTF
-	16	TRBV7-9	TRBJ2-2	TGTGCCAGCAGCTTAGGACCAGGGGGGTACACCGGGGAGCTGTTTTTT	CASSLGPGGYTGELFF
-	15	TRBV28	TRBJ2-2	TGTGCCAGCAGTAAACAGGGTTTGATCACCGGGGAGCTGTTTTTT	CASSKQGLITGELFF
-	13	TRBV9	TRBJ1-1	TGTGCCAGCAGCGTGGGGTGGAACACTGAAGCTTTCTTT	CASSVGWNTEAFF
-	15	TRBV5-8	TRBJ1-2	TGTGCCAGCGGGTGGGGCACTCCTTCTGCCTATGGCTACACCTTC	CASGWGTPSAYGYTF
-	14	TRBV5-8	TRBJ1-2	TGTGCCAGCAGCCCGGGGGGAGTCGGCTATGGCTACACCTTC	CASSPGGVGYGYTF
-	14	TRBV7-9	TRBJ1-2	TGTGCCAGCAGCACCGGGGCGACGGCCTATGGCTACACCTTC	CASSTGATAYGYTF
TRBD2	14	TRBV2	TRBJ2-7	TGTGCCAGCAGTGTGTCTAGCGGGAGGGTCGAGCAGTACTTC	CASSVSSGRVEQYF
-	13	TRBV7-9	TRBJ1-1	TGTGCCAGCAGCTTATGGGTCGGGGCTGAAGCTTTCTTT	CASSLWVGAEAFF
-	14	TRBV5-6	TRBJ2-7	TGTGCCAGCAGCTTGGGTCGGCAGATCTACGAGCAGTACTTC	CASSLGRQIYEQYF
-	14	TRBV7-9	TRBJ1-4	TGTGCCAGCAGCTTAGCTGGGGGCGCGGAAAAACTGTTTTTT	CASSLAGGAEKLFF